This T cell receptor beta chain was recorded in a study of cytomegalovirus exposure and HLA in healthy donors. Study observations and caveats: In a later analysis, several top co-occurrence clusters appeared linked to parvovirus B19, influenza, CMV and Epstein-Barr virus. Relative to equally common others, HLA-associated TCR beta chains showed greater clonal expansion in a later analysis.

Primers included in the PCR were 60 Vbeta and 13 Jbeta primers. Sequenced by immunoSEQ multiplex PCR; TCRdb stores in-frame clones only, minus some. This table has 170,000 or so clones, 84% appearing once. A remark on this clone: Its antigen is not identified.

CDR1 and CDR2 (germline): SEHNR, FQNEAQ (reference sequence). The CDR3 loop spans 13 amino acids. With 4 bases removed from V and 5 bases from J, the gap between germline ends came to 9 bases. The specimen sequenced was PBMCs. This chain uses TRBV7-9 with TRBJ1-5, with unresolved D. This clonotype was obtained from a boy between 2 and 15 years old in good health and CMV-seronegative. The CDR3 protein is CASSYTPDQPQHF. DNA for the CDR3: TGTGCCAGCAGCTATACCCCAGATCAGCCCCAGCATTTT.